What follows describes a single T cell receptor beta chain. Mismatch with germline at one junction end may stem from a read error. This record belongs to a study of blood T cell repertoires in COVID-19. Study context: Samples representing acute and convalescent COVID-19 were sourced from the United States, Italy and Spain.

Profiling relied on immunoSEQ multiplex PCR, and the TCRdb table lists in-frame clones only, not all of them. The table includes 140,000 to 150,000 clones, over 80% detected once. Living in about 25 US areas, the participants were between roughly 18 and 89 years of age. Allocation to cohorts depended on clinical history reported by the participants. Two negative PCRs, clearance, or symptom resolution were required of recovered Cohort 3 donors. This CDR3 is built from 15 residues. Germline values: CDR1 SGHRS, CDR2 YFSETQ. Material for sequencing was PBMCs or T cells enriched from blood (not recorded which). This clonotype was sampled from a woman aged 40-49 years who had recovered from COVID-19. This sequence joins TRBV5-1 and TRBJ2-2; 9 bases are a match to TRBD1. Written as DNA, the CDR3 is TGCGCCAGCAGTTTGGGACAGGGAAGCACCGGGGAGCTGTTTTTT. It is translated as CASSLGQGSTGELFF.